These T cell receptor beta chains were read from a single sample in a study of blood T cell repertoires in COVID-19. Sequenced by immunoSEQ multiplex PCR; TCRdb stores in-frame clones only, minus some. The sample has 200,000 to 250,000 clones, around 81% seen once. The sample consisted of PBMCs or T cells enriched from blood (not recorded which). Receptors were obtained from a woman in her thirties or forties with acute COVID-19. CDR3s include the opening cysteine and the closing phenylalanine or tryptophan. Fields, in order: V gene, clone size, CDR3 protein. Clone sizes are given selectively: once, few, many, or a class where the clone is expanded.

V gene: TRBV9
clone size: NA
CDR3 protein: CASSVNPVSGNTIYF

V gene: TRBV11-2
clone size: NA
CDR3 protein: CASSLVGTGPPEQYF

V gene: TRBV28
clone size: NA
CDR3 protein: CASSLRSGNTIYF

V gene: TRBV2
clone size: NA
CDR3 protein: CASDGQGKRHTEAFF

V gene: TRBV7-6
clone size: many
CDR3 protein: CASSFSDTGELFF

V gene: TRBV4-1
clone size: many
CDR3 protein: CASGRSGVGDQPQHF

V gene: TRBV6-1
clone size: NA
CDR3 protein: CASSDPEGRRSSKVEQYF

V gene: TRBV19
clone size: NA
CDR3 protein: CASSAMGGTEAFF

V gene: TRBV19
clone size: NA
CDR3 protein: CASSIDRTDNEKLFF

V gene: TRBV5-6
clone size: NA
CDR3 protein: CASSWTSGTYEQYF

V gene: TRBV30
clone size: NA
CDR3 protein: CAWSVAGGQPQHF

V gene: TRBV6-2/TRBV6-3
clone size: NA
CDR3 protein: CASSYDNEAETQYF

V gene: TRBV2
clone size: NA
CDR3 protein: CASRGTGTYQHF

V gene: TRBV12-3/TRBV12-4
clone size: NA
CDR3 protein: CASSQGYGDEQFF

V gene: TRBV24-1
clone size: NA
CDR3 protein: CATSDPRTRASTYNEQFF

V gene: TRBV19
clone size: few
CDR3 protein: CASSRWRQGPGANVLTF

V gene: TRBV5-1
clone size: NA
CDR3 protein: CASSLVSPARGNSPLHF

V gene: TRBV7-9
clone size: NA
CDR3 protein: CASRRQEYGYTF

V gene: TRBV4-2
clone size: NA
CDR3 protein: CASSHPKASDTNTGELFF

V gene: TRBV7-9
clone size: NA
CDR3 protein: CASSLGPSTAVGLRF

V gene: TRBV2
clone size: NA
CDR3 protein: CASSVSRVREQYF

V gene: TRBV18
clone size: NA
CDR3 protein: CASSPNRGATNEKLFF

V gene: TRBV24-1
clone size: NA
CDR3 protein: CATAGGPTYNEQFF

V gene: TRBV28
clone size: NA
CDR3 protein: CASREMGTAGNTIYF

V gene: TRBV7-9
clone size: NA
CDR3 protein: CASSLREHQPQHF

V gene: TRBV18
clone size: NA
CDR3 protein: CASSEGILETQYF

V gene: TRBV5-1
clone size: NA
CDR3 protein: CASSLDGRNTEAFF

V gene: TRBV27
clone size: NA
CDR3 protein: CASSFQRGNTDTQYF

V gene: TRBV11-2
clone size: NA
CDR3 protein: CVQAERGDYEQYF

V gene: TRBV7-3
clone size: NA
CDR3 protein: CASSLTGQSNQPQHF

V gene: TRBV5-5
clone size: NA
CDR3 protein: CASSLGTGGTVSPLHF

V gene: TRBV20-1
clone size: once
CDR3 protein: CSASWQGVGKSQYF

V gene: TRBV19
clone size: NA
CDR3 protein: CASLNDRGSYNEQFF

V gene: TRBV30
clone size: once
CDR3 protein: CAWSVLSGGAFHEQFF

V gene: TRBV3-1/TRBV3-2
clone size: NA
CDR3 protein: CASSQATGIDRVATDTQYF

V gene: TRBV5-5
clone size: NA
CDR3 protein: CASSFLNQPQHF

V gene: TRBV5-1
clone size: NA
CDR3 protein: CASSRGGTGENSPLHF

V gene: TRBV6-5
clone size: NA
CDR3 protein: CASARDTHQPQHF

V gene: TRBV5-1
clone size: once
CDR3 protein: CASSPDRDRAREQYF

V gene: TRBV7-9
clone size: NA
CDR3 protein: CASSLGSGQGAETQYF

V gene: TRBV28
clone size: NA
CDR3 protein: CASSLFGVGKGNQPQHF

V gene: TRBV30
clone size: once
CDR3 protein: CAWSVRGGTEAFF

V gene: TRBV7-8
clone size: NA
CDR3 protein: CASRPAGLAAYNEQFF

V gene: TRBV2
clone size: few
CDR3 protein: CASCLIFDRGLSRVVDTIYF

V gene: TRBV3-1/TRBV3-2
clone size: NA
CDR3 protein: CASSQSGRVNSGDSYEQYF

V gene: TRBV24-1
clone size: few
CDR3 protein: CATSDLGQTNTGELFF

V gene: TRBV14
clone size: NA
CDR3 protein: CASSQDQNQETQYF

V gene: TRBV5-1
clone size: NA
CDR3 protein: CASSLYGDTQYF

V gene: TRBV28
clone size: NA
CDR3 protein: CASSTRAGSTDTQYF

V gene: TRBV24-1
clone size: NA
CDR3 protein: CATSVRGNYGYTF